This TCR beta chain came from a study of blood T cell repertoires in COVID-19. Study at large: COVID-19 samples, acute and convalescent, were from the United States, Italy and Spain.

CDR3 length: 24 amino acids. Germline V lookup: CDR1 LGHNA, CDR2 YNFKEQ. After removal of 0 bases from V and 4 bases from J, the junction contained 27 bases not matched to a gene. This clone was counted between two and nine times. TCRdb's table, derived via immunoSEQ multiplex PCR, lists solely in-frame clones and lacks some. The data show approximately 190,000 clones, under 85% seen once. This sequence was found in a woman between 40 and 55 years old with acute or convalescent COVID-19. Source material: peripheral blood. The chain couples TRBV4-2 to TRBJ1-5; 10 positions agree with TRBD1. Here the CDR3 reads CASSQDKGGVYGTGVGLWNQPQHF. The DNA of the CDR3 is TGTGCCAGCAGCCAAGATAAGGGGGGGGTCTACGGGACAGGGGTAGGTTTATGGAATCAGCCCCAGCATTTT.